This T cell receptor (beta chain) was recorded in a study of blood T cell repertoires in COVID-19. The repertoire was sequenced with immunoSEQ multiplex PCR; TCRdb's copy has only in-frame clones and lacks some. The data show 150,000 to 200,000 clones, about 83% seen once. The TCR comes from a woman in her sixties or seventies with COVID-19, enrolled during active disease. Sequencing input: peripheral blood.

In nucleotides, the CDR3 is TGTGCCAGCAGTGAAGCGCGGGGGGCCCAAGAGACCCAGTACTTC. Amino acid sequence: CASSEARGAQETQYF. V is TRBV6-1 and J is TRBJ2-5; 8 bases agree with TRBD2. The CDR3 length is 15 residues. The germline CDR1 and CDR2 sequences are MNHNS and SASEGT. J lost 1 base, V lost 0 bases, and 1 base had no gene match.